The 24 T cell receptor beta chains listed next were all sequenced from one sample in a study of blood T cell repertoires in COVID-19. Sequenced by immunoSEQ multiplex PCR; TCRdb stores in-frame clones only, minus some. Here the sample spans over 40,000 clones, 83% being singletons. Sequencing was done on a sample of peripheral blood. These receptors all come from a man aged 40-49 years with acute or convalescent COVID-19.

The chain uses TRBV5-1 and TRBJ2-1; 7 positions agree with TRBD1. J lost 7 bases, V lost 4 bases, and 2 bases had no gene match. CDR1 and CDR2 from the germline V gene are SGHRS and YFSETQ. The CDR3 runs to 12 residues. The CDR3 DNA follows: TGCGCCAGCAGCCAACAGGGGAATGAGCAGTTCTTC. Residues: CASSQQGNEQFF.

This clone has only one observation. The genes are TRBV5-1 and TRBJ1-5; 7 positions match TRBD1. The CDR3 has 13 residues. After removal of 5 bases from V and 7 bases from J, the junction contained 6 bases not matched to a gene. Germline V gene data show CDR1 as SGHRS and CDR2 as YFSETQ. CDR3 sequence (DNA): TGCGCCAGCAGTGAGGGGGCTGGGCAGCCCCAGCATTTT. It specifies CASSEGAGQPQHF.

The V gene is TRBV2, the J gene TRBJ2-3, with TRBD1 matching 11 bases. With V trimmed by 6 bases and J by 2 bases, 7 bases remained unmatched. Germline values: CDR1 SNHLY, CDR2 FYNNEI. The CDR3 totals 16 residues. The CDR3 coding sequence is TGTGCCAGCAGCAAAAGGACAGGGGGCTACACAGATACGCAGTATTTT. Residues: CASSKRTGGYTDTQYF. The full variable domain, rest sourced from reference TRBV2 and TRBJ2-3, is EPEVTQTPSHQVTQMGQEVILRCVPISNHLYFYWYRQILGQKVEFLVSFYNNEISEKSEIFDDQFSVERPDGSNFTLKIRSTKLEDSAMYFCASSKRTGGYTDTQYFGPGTRLTVL.

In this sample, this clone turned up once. The chain's CDR3 is CASRETGTGSEQYV. For the CDR3, the DNA is TGCGCCAGCAGAGAAACCGGGACAGGGAGCGAGCAGTACGTC. The rearrangement uses TRBV10-2 and TRBJ2-7; TRBD1 agrees at 9 bases. Germline V gene sequence: CDR1 WSHSY, CDR2 SAAADI. V lost 6 bases, J lost 6 bases, and 9 bases stayed unmatched. The CDR3 is made up of 14 amino acids.

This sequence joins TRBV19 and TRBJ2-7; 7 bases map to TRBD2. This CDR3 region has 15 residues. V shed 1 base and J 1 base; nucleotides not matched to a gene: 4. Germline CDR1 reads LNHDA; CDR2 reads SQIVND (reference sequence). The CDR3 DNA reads TGTGCCAGTAGTATAGGGGGAGGGGCATCCTACGAGCAGTACTTC. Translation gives CASSIGGGASYEQYF.

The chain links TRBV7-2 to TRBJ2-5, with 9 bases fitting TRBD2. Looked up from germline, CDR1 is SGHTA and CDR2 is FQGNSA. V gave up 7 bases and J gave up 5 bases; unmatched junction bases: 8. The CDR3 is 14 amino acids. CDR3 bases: TGTGCCAGCAAGAGATTACTAGCGGGCGAGACCCAGTACTTC. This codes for CASKRLLAGETQYF. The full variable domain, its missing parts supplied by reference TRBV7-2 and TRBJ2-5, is GAGVSQSPSNKVTEKGKDVELRCDPISGHTALYWYRQSLGQGLEFLIYFQGNSAPDKSGLPSDRFSAERTGGSVSTLTIQRTQQEDSAVYLCASKRLLAGETQYFGPGTRLLVL.

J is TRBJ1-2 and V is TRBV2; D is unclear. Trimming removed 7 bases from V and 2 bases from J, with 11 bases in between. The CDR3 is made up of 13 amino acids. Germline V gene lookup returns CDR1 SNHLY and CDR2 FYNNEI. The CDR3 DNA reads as TGTGCCAGCAATTTTGAACAGAACTATGGCTACACCTTC. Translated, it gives CASNFEQNYGYTF.

The CDR3 nucleotides read TGTGCCAGCAGGGGTGGAGGGAGCGAGCAGTACGTC. This translates into CASRGGGSEQYV. The chain is built from TRBV6-5 and TRBJ2-7; D is perhaps TRBD2 (6 bases). Germline CDR1 and CDR2: MNHEY and SVGAGI. The CDR3 loop spans 12 amino acids. The V and J ends lost 6 bases and 6 bases respectively, with 12 bases between them.

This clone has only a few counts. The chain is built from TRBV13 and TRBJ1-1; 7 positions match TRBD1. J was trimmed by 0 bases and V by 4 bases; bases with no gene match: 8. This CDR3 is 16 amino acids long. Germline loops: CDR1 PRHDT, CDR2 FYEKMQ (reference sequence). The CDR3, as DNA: TGTGCCAGCAGCTCGTCCTTGACAGGGATGAACACTGAAGCTTTCTTT. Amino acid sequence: CASSSSLTGMNTEAFF.

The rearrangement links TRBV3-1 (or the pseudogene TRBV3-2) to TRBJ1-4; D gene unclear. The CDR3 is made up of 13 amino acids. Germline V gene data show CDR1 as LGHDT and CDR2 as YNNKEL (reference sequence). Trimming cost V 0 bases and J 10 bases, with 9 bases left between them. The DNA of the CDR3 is TGTGCCAGCAGCCAAGATGAGGGTAGAAAACTGTTTTTT. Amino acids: CASSQDEGRKLFF.

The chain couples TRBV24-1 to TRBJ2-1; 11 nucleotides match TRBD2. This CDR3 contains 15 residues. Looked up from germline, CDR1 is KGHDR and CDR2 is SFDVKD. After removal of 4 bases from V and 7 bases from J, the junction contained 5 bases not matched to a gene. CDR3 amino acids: CATSDLAGGGNEQFF. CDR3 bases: TGTGCCACCAGTGACCTAGCGGGAGGCGGAAATGAGCAGTTCTTC.

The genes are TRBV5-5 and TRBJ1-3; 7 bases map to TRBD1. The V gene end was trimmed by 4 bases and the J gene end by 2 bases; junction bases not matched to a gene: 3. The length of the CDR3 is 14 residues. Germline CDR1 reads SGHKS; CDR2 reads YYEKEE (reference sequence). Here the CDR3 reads CASSTGTAGNTIYF. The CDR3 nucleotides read TGTGCCAGCAGCACAGGGACAGCTGGAAACACCATATATTTT.

The CDR3 DNA sequence: TGCGCCAGCAGCCGGACAGGGAGGGGGCTTAATTCACCCCTCCACTTT. Encoded protein: CASSRTGRGLNSPLHF. This chain joins TRBV23-1 and TRBJ1-6; TRBD1 aligns across 8 bases. TRBV23-1 is classed as an ORF, of uncertain function. The CDR3 is made up of 16 amino acids. Losses at the gene ends were 6 bases for V and 6 bases for J; bases not matched to a gene: 10.

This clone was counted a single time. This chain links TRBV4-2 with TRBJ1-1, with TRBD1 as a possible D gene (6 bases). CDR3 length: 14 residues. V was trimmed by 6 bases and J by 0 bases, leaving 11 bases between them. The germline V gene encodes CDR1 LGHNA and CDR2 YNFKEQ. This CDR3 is CASRPTGMNTEAFF. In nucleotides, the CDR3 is TGTGCCAGCAGACCCACAGGGATGAACACTGAAGCTTTCTTT.

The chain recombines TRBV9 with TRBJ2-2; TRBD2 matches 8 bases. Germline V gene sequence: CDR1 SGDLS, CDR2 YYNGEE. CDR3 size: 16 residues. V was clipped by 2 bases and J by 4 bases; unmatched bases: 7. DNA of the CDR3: TGTGCCAGCAGCGTTACCGGGACTAGTCTCACCGGGGAGCTGTTTTTT. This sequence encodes CASSVTGTSLTGELFF.

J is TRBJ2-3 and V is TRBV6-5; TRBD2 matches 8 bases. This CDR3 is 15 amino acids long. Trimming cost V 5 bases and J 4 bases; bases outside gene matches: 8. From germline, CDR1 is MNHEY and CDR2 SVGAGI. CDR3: CASSPGTRRSDTQYF. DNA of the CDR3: TGTGCCAGCAGTCCCGGGACTAGGCGATCAGATACGCAGTATTTT.

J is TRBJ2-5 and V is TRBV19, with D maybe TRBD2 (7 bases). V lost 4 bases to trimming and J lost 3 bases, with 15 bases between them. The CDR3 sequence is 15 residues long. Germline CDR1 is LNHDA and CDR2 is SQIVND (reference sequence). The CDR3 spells CASSSLGGAEETQYF. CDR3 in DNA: TGTGCCAGTAGTAGCCTAGGGGGGGCCGAAGAGACCCAGTACTTC.

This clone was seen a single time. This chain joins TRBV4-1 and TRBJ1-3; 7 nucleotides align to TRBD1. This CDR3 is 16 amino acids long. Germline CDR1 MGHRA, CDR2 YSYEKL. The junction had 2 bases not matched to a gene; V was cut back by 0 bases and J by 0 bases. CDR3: CASSQDQGVSGNTIYF. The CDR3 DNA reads TGCGCCAGCAGCCAAGATCAGGGGGTCTCTGGAAACACCATATATTTT.

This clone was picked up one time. The CDR3 DNA reads TGTGCCAGCAGTCTCAGGGTTACGTCGACCCAGTACTTC. This gives the protein CASSLRVTSTQYF. This rearrangement joins TRBV27 to TRBJ2-5; the D gene is possibly TRBD1 (5 bases). The germline CDR1 and CDR2 sequences are MNHEY and SMNVEV (reference sequence). This CDR3 region has 13 residues. The V and J ends lost 5 bases and 7 bases respectively, with 14 bases between them.

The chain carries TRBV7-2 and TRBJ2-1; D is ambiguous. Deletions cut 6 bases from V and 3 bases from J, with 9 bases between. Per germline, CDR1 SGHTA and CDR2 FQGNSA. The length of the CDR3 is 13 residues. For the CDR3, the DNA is TGTGCCAGCAGATCCTCTAGCTACAATGAGCAGTTCTTC. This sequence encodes CASRSSSYNEQFF.

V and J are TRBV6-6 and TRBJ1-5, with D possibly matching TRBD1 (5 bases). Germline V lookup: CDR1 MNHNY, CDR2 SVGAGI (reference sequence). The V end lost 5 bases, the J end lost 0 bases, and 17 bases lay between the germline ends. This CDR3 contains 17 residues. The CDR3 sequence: CASSPSRQRTSNQPQHF. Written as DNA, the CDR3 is TGTGCCAGCAGTCCCTCCCGACAGAGGACTAGCAATCAGCCCCAGCATTTT.

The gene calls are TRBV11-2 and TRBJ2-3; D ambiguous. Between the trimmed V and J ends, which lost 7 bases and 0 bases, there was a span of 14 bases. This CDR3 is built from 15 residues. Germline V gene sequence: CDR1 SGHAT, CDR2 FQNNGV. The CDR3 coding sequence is TGTGCCAGCACCAACTTAGCCTTTAGCACAGATACGCAGTATTTT. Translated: CASTNLAFSTDTQYF.

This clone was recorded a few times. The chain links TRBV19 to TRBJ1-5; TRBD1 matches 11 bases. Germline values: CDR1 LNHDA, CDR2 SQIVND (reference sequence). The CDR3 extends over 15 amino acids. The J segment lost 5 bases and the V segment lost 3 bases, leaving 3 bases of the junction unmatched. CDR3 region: CASSMGTGGDQPQHF. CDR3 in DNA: TGTGCCAGTAGTATGGGGACAGGGGGTGATCAGCCCCAGCATTTT.

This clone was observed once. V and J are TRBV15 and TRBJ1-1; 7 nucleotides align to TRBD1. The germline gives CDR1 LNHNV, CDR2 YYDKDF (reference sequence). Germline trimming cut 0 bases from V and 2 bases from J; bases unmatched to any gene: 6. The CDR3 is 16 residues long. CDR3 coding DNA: TGTGCCACCAGCAGAGATTATGACAGGGTAAACACTGAAGCTTTCTTT. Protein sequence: CATSRDYDRVNTEAFF. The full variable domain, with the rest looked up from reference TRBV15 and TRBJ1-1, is DAMVIQNPRYQVTQFGKPVTLSCSQTLNHNVMYWYQQKSSQAPKLLFHYYDKDFNNEADTPDNFQSRRPNTSFCFLDIRSPGLGDTAMYLCATSRDYDRVNTEAFFGQGTRLTVV.